A selection of T cell receptor beta chains follows, all from one sample in a study of early T cells in non-severe SARS-CoV-2 infection. TCRdb redid the calling of the 5' RACE reads with MiXCR, one entry per CDR3 protein. The data show tens of thousands of distinct CDR3 sequences, roughly 4.7% seen once. Sequencing was performed on whole blood. Receptor source: an adult who was a healthcare worker with PCR-confirmed SARS-CoV-2 infection or an uninfected control (not recorded which). Each CDR3 is given with its conserved first and last residue. Each record gives: clone size, V gene, D gene, J gene, CDR3 DNA, CDR3 protein. The D gene is left open where the match is weak. Rows give clone size only sometimes, using once, few, many, or a class for an expanded clone.

NA,TRBV20-1,NA,TRBJ1-4,TGCAGTGCCCCCTTCCCAGGACGATTATCGGAAAAACTGTTTTTT,CSAPFPGRLSEKLFF
many,TRBV3-1,TRBD1,TRBJ2-7,TGTGCCAGTAAAGGAAGAGTCGGAATCGGACAGGACTCCTACGAGCAGTACTTC,CASKGRVGIGQDSYEQYF
many,TRBV2,NA,TRBJ1-4,TGTGCCAGCAGTGAAACCGGGAAGAATGAAAAACTGTTTTTT,CASSETGKNEKLFF
medium-sized,TRBV6-2/TRBV6-3,NA,TRBJ2-3,TGTGCCAGCAGTTTCCTAGCCCTGGGGGCAGATACGCAGTATTTT,CASSFLALGADTQYF
NA,TRBV6-1,TRBD2,TRBJ2-1,TGTGCCAGCAGGCTACCCGGCCCGGGAGGGGATGAGCAGTTCTTC,CASRLPGPGGDEQFF
many,TRBV9,NA,TRBJ2-7,TGTGCCAGCAGCGTAGCAGGGAACGAGCAGTACTTC,CASSVAGNEQYF
few,TRBV3-1,NA,TRBJ1-2,TGTGCCAGCAGCCAAGAAAGGTCGCGCTACACCTTC,CASSQERSRYTF
NA,TRBV6-2/TRBV6-3,NA,TRBJ2-5,TGTGCCAGCATGTTGACTAGACGAGAGACCCAGTACTTC,CASMLTRRETQYF
many,TRBV29-1,TRBD2,TRBJ2-1,TGCAGCACCAGCGGGAGGGTCCAGGTTGAGCAGTTCTTC,CSTSGRVQVEQFF
once,TRBV5-5,NA,TRBJ1-1,TGTGCCAGCAGCCCCGAATTTCTGGGCACTATGAACACTGAAGCTTTCTTT,CASSPEFLGTMNTEAFF
NA,TRBV12-3/TRBV12-4,NA,TRBJ2-1,TGTGCCAGCAGTTTGGGTAGCGGAACGTCCTACAATGAGCAGTTCTTC,CASSLGSGTSYNEQFF
many,TRBV6-6,NA,TRBJ1-1,TGTGCCAGCAGTTACGGGGGATCCATGAACACTGAAGCTTTCTTT,CASSYGGSMNTEAFF
NA,TRBV5-1,NA,TRBJ2-5,TGCGCCAGCAGCCCGTTGGGTACGGAGCAAGAGACCCAGTACTTC,CASSPLGTEQETQYF
few,TRBV5-1,NA,TRBJ2-7,TGCGCCAGCACCATTGGGACAAAAGGTGACGAGCAGTACTTC,CASTIGTKGDEQYF
NA,TRBV6-6,TRBD1,TRBJ1-3,TGTGCCAGCAACCACAGGGGACTCTCTGGAAACACCATATATTTT,CASNHRGLSGNTIYF
many,TRBV9,NA,TRBJ1-1,TGTGCCAGCACCCAAGGTGTGGGGAACACTGAAGCTTTCTTT,CASTQGVGNTEAFF
many,TRBV4-3,TRBD2,TRBJ2-3,TGCGCCAGCAGCCAAGAATCCTCAAGCGGGGGGGCCGGTACGCAGTATTTT,CASSQESSSGGAGTQYF
NA,TRBV2,NA,TRBJ1-5,TGTGCCAGCAGTGAATCTCCGTCGCCGGATCAGCCCCAGCATTTT,CASSESPSPDQPQHF
medium-sized,TRBV20-1,TRBD1,TRBJ1-4,TGCAGTGCACGGGACAGGGTGCTTGAAAAACTGTTTTTT,CSARDRVLEKLFF
many,TRBV6-6,NA,TRBJ1-5,TGTGCCACCTCATCGAATCAGCCCCAGCATTTT,CATSSNQPQHF
few,TRBV6-5,TRBD2,TRBJ2-3,TGTGCCAGTCGCGGGGGACTAGTGTCAGATACGCAGTATTTT,CASRGGLVSDTQYF
NA,TRBV30,TRBD1,TRBJ2-7,TGTGCCTGGAGAGGACAGGGACAAACCTACGAGCAGTACTTC,CAWRGQGQTYEQYF
NA,TRBV29-1,NA,TRBJ2-1,TGCAGCGTTGCGAAAATCCGGGACACCAATGAGCAGTTCTTC,CSVAKIRDTNEQFF
NA,TRBV7-9,TRBD1,TRBJ2-1,TGTGCCAGCAGCTTAGGACAGGGAGCCTACAATGAGCAGTTCTTC,CASSLGQGAYNEQFF
many,TRBV19,TRBD2,TRBJ2-3,TGTGCCAGTACCCCACCGGCGGGACTAGCGGGGGGAGGAGATACGCAGTATTTT,CASTPPAGLAGGGDTQYF
NA,TRBV29-1,NA,TRBJ1-1,TGCAGCGTTGAGGAAGTTTCAAACACTGAAGCTTTCTTT,CSVEEVSNTEAFF
many,TRBV28,TRBD1,TRBJ2-3,TGTGCCAGCATCGAAGGGACAGGGAATAGGGCGCAGTATTTT,CASIEGTGNRAQYF
many,TRBV18,NA,TRBJ1-2,TGTGCCAGCTCACCAAGGGTCGACCGTAACTATGGCTACACCTTC,CASSPRVDRNYGYTF
NA,TRBV7-2,TRBD1,TRBJ2-1,TGTGCCAGCAGACCCACCCTGGGGACAGGGATTGAGCAGTTCTTC,CASRPTLGTGIEQFF
few,TRBV7-9,TRBD1,TRBJ2-7,TGTGCCAGCAGCTTACCACAACAGGGGACCCAGACCTTC,CASSLPQQGTQTF
NA,TRBV19,NA,TRBJ2-3,TGTGCCAGTAGAAGCCGCACAGATACGCAGTATTTT,CASRSRTDTQYF
few,TRBV7-2,NA,TRBJ2-7,TGTGCCAGCAGCTTAGCGGCGGGGAACTACGAGCAGTACTTC,CASSLAAGNYEQYF
many,TRBV6-6,NA,TRBJ1-2,TGTGCCAGCAGTTACCCTGGACCGGGAAAGAACTATGGCTACACCTTC,CASSYPGPGKNYGYTF
many,TRBV5-1,NA,TRBJ1-3,TGCGCCAGCAGCCAAAACCCTCCAGGGACGTTCTCTGGAAACACCATATATTTT,CASSQNPPGTFSGNTIYF
few,TRBV7-2,TRBD1,TRBJ1-3,TGTGCCAGCAGCTTAGTTGGGACAGGGCTGGGAAACACCATATATTTT,CASSLVGTGLGNTIYF
many,TRBV11-2,TRBD2,TRBJ2-1,TGTGCCAGCAGCTTGCTGCTAGCGGCCTACAATGAGCAGTTCTTC,CASSLLLAAYNEQFF
many,TRBV7-9,TRBD2,TRBJ2-7,TGTGCCAGCAGCTCGACGACTAGCGGTTACGAGCAGTACTTC,CASSSTTSGYEQYF